This TCR beta chain was sequenced in a study of PD-L1 blockade in urothelial cancer. About the study: The patients had undergone anywhere from 0 to 3 prior chemotherapy regimens.

Trimming cost V 0 bases and J 3 bases, with 11 bases left between them. The CDR3 runs to 15 residues. Per the germline V gene, CDR1 is SGHTA and CDR2 is FQGNSA. Time point given: pretreatment peripheral blood. This clone appeared once. Synthetic TCR analog templates were spiked into each PCR. Sequencing used immunoSEQ multiplex PCR; TCRdb keeps in-frame clones, though not all of them. The data contain 90,000 to 100,000 clones, nearly 90% of them seen just once; the ten biggest clones take up roughly 1.6%. This sequence originates from a man between 60 and 75 years old with urothelial cancer. The specimen was PBMCs, collected around atezolizumab (anti-PD-L1) treatment. This sequence joins TRBV7-2 and TRBJ1-2, with a possible D match to TRBD1 (5 bases). The CDR3 DNA reads TGTGCCAGCAGCTTAGCGCATGGGGGGGACTATGGCTACACCTTC. It specifies CASSLAHGGDYGYTF.